Below, 30 T cell receptor beta chains from the same sample are listed, as sequenced in a study of T cells after yellow fever vaccination. One entry per CDR3 protein, called by TCRdb with MiXCR from the 5' RACE reads. The top ten hold 3.2% of the sample, which has a few hundred thousand distinct CDR3 sequences, roughly an eighth seen once. The specimen comprised CD4+ T cells sorted from PBMCs, sampled 15 days after the yellow fever booster vaccination. The receptors here all came from a man aged 18 to 30 who received the YFV17D yellow fever vaccine.

This clonotype came up once. V and J are TRBV6-6 and TRBJ1-3, with D unclear. The germline V gene encodes CDR1 MNHNY and CDR2 SVGAGI (reference sequence). V gave up 7 bases and J gave up 0 bases, with 7 bases separating them. CDR3 length: 13 amino acids. The DNA for the CDR3 is TGTGCCAGCATTGGTCCCTCTGGAAACACCATATATTTT. Its translation is CASIGPSGNTIYF.

J is TRBJ1-3 and V is TRBV18; a weak D match, TRBD1 (5 bases). The V end was cut by 1 base, the J end by 1 base, with 17 bases between. Germline V gene data show CDR1 as KGHSH and CDR2 as LQKENI. The CDR3 runs 18 residues. The CDR3 spells CASSPRRPGYESGNTIYF. The CDR3, as DNA: TGTGCCAGCTCACCACGCCGTCCAGGGTATGAGTCTGGAAACACCATATATTTT.

This clonotype was detected only a few times. V usage is TRBV5-1 and J usage is TRBJ2-3; 8 positions match TRBD1. Per the germline V gene, CDR1 is SGHRS and CDR2 is YFSETQ. V trimming: 0 bases; J trimming: 1 base; junction bases outside the gene matches: 4. This CDR3 spans 16 amino acids. The CDR3 here is CASSLAVTGGTDTQYF. DNA of the CDR3: TGCGCCAGCAGCTTGGCCGTGACAGGGGGCACAGATACGCAGTATTTT.

The chain has TRBV20-1 and TRBJ2-7; 9 positions agree with TRBD1. CDR1 is DFQATT, CDR2 SNEGSKA, per germline (reference sequence). The CDR3 has 14 residues. V gave up 1 base and J gave up 4 bases; unmatched junction bases: 5. The CDR3 loop reads CSARAGTGFYEQYF. The CDR3 DNA is TGCAGTGCTAGAGCCGGGACAGGGTTTTACGAGCAGTACTTC.

There are a few counts of this clonotype. CDR3 DNA: TGTGCCAGCAGTCCTACGACAGGGGCGAATCAGCCCCAGCATTTT. Amino acids: CASSPTTGANQPQHF. V gene TRBV7-9 combines with J gene TRBJ1-5, with TRBD1 matching over 8 bases. V was clipped by 6 bases and J by 4 bases; unmatched bases: 8. Germline CDR1 is SEHNR and CDR2 is FQNEAQ (reference sequence). CDR3 length: 15 residues.

The V call is TRBV4-3, the J call TRBJ2-2; D call uncertain. Germline V gene data show CDR1 as LGHNA and CDR2 as YSLEER. The CDR3 consists of 16 residues. Deletions cut 0 bases from V and 3 bases from J, with 11 bases between. The CDR3 region is CASSQEGTEDTGELFF. In DNA form, the CDR3 reads TGCGCCAGCAGCCAAGAGGGCACCGAGGACACCGGGGAGCTGTTTTTT.

This clonotype was found a few times. The chain couples TRBV5-1 to TRBJ2-4; 9 bases align to TRBD1. Germline CDR1 reads SGHRS; CDR2 reads YFSETQ. The CDR3 is made up of 13 amino acids. V shed 0 bases, J shed 13 bases, and the junction held 5 bases outside the gene matches. This chain's CDR3 is CASSLALGQGQYF. The DNA for the CDR3 is TGCGCCAGCAGCTTGGCGTTGGGACAGGGCCAGTACTTC.

The chain recombines TRBV4-3 with TRBJ2-5, with 7 bases fitting TRBD2. There are 15 residues in the CDR3. The germline gives CDR1 LGHNA, CDR2 YSLEER. V dropped 4 bases and J dropped 7; count of bases not matched to a gene: 12. The CDR3 DNA reads as TGCGCCAGCAGCCGGAGCAGCGATTCGGGAGGGACCCAGTACTTC. This translates into CASSRSSDSGGTQYF.

This clonotype was seen repeatedly, ten times or more. The chain is built from TRBV7-2 and TRBJ2-5; D is uncertain. This CDR3 comprises 14 residues. The V gene lost 1 base and the J gene lost 5 bases, with 11 bases spanning the gap. Germline values: CDR1 SGHTA, CDR2 FQGNSA. DNA for the CDR3: TGTGCCAGCAGCTTAGGACAAAAGCAGGAGACCCAGTACTTC. Amino acids: CASSLGQKQETQYF.

This clonotype occurred a few times. The J gene is TRBJ1-6, the V gene TRBV27; 7 bases match TRBD1. The germline V gene has CDR1 MNHEY and CDR2 SMNVEV (reference sequence). V shed 6 bases, J shed 13 bases, and the junction held 9 bases outside the gene matches. CDR3 length equals 13 residues. CDR3 bases: TGTGCCAGCAGGGGGACAGTCTCCTCGCCCCTCCACTTT. It yields the protein CASRGTVSSPLHF.

This clonotype showed up many times. This chain connects TRBV9 to TRBJ2-5; 9 nucleotides match TRBD1. V shed 0 bases and J 5 bases; nucleotides not matched to a gene: 14. The CDR3 loop spans 18 amino acids. Germline assignment: CDR1 SGDLS and CDR2 YYNGEE. The CDR3 loop is CASSVAPGTGQFGETQYF. The CDR3 region has the DNA TGTGCCAGCAGCGTAGCCCCCGGGACAGGGCAGTTTGGGGAGACCCAGTACTTC.

This clonotype showed up just a few times. The chain combines TRBV7-2 with TRBJ1-2, with TRBD1 matching over 8 bases. The CDR3 totals 18 residues. V gave up 0 bases and J gave up 8 bases; unmatched junction bases: 17. The germline gives CDR1 SGHTA, CDR2 FQGNSA. CDR3 amino acids: CASSLAHYGTGGSKGYTF. For the CDR3, the DNA is TGTGCCAGCAGCTTAGCGCATTACGGGACAGGAGGAAGTAAGGGCTACACCTTC.

This clonotype was picked up a small number of times. V is TRBV15 and J is TRBJ2-4, with TRBD1 matching over 8 bases. The CDR3 sequence is 19 residues long. The ends lost 0 bases at V and 1 base at J; junction bases unmatched: 11. CDR1 and CDR2 from the germline V gene are LNHNV and YYDKDF (reference sequence). CDR3 amino acids: CATSRDLGQGMGAKNIQYF. The CDR3 region has the DNA TGTGCCACCAGCAGAGATCTCGGACAGGGAATGGGGGCCAAAAACATTCAGTACTTC.

This clonotype was seen a few times. The CDR3 coding sequence is TGTGCCAGCAGCTTAGTATTCCAATTAGTTCTTAGCGGGGGGGCTACAAGCTCCTACAATGAGCAGTTCTTC. Translation: CASSLVFQLVLSGGATSSYNEQFF. The V gene is TRBV11-2, the J gene TRBJ2-1; TRBD2 agrees at 11 bases. The CDR3 spans 24 residues. Germline CDR1 is SGHAT and CDR2 is FQNNGV. V shed 1 base and J 0 bases; nucleotides not matched to a gene: 23.

The CDR3 region has the DNA TGTGCCAGCAGCCAAGAAAGTTGGCAGTCGAACACCGGGGAGCTGTTTTTT. Protein sequence: CASSQESWQSNTGELFF. The chain employs TRBV4-2 and TRBJ2-2, with D unresolved. Between the trimmed V and J ends, which lost 0 bases and 0 bases, there was a span of 11 bases. CDR3 length: 17 residues. Germline CDR1 is LGHNA and CDR2 is YNFKEQ.

This clonotype was recorded a few times. The V and J genes are TRBV2 and TRBJ2-7, with a tentative D call TRBD1 (5 bases). The germline CDR1 and CDR2 sequences are SNHLY and FYNNEI. The CDR3 loop spans 13 amino acids. V lost 5 bases and J lost 5, with 13 bases in between. The DNA for the CDR3 is TGTGCCAGCAGTAATCCAGGGTACCACGAGCAGTACGTC. Protein sequence: CASSNPGYHEQYV.

The chain employs TRBV29-1 and TRBJ2-5; D might be TRBD1 (5 bases). Deletions cut 6 bases from V and 7 bases from J, with 15 bases between. The length of the CDR3 is 12 residues. From germline, CDR1 is SQVTM and CDR2 ANQGSEA. Written as DNA, the CDR3 is TGCAGCGTGCTTTACTCGCAGGGGACCCAGTACTTC. Translating it yields CSVLYSQGTQYF.

This clonotype has more than one count but fewer than ten. The V gene is TRBV25-1, the J gene TRBJ2-1, with a possible D match to TRBD2 (6 bases). This CDR3 spans 14 amino acids. The ends were cut back, 6 bases at V and 6 bases at J, with 15 bases in the middle. Germline V CDR1 and CDR2: MGHDK, SYGVNS. The DNA of the CDR3 is TGTGCCAGCAGCTATACCGGGGGTAGCAATGAGCAGTTCTTC. Its translation is CASSYTGGSNEQFF.

The table lists this clonotype with many counts. V gene TRBV6-5 combines with J gene TRBJ1-5; D is undetermined. This CDR3 contains 13 residues. The germline V gene encodes CDR1 MNHEY and CDR2 SVGAGI. V shed 5 bases and J shed 5 bases, with 10 bases lying between them. As DNA, the CDR3 is TGTGCCAGCAGTAAGTGGATGGATCAGCCCCAGCATTTT. Encoded protein: CASSKWMDQPQHF.

This clonotype has just a few counts. V usage is TRBV5-1 and J usage is TRBJ2-1; D ambiguous. Trimming stripped 5 bases from V and 0 bases from J, with 9 bases between. Germline V gene lookup returns CDR1 SGHRS and CDR2 YFSETQ. The CDR3 runs 14 residues. CDR3 in amino acids: CASSDPSSYNEQFF. The CDR3 bases are TGCGCCAGCAGTGACCCAAGCTCCTACAATGAGCAGTTCTTC.

The V and J genes are TRBV20-1 and TRBJ2-1, with a weak D call TRBD2 (6 bases). V was shortened by 3 bases and J by 2 bases, with 17 bases between the two germline ends. This CDR3 is built from 16 residues. CDR1 and CDR2 from the germline V gene are DFQATT and SNEGSKA (reference sequence). This CDR3 is CSARTPGLQTYNEQFF. CDR3 in DNA: TGCAGTGCTAGGACCCCCGGACTACAGACCTACAATGAGCAGTTCTTC.

V and J are TRBV5-1 and TRBJ2-1; 8 bases are shared with TRBD1. In germline, CDR1 is SGHRS, CDR2 YFSETQ. The CDR3 has 15 amino acids. J was trimmed by 7 bases and V by 0 bases; bases with no gene match: 6. CDR3 loop: CASSLGQGAENEQFF. CDR3 nucleotide sequence: TGCGCCAGCAGCTTGGGCCAGGGGGCGGAGAATGAGCAGTTCTTC.

There are a few counts of this clonotype. The genes are TRBV19 and TRBJ1-2, with TRBD1 as a possible D gene (5 bases). CDR1 is LNHDA and CDR2 is SQIVND in the germline V gene (reference sequence). CDR3 length: 11 amino acids. V gave up 9 bases and J gave up 0 bases, with 5 bases separating them. The CDR3 DNA is TGTGCCAGCAGGGCTAACTATGGCTACACCTTC. Amino acid sequence: CASRANYGYTF.

This clonotype has more than one count but fewer than ten. The chain joins TRBV2 to TRBJ1-4; D is unclear. Trimming took off 5 bases at V and 7 bases at J, with 14 bases between the two ends. Per the germline V gene, CDR1 is SNHLY and CDR2 is FYNNEI. This CDR3 has 14 amino acids. Here the CDR3 DNA reads TGTGCCAGCAGTCTGGACGGCATTGGTGAAAAACTGTTTTTT. Protein product: CASSLDGIGEKLFF.

The gene calls are TRBV20-1 and TRBJ2-3, with D perhaps matching TRBD1 (6 bases). This CDR3 comprises 15 residues. The germline V gene encodes CDR1 DFQATT and CDR2 SNEGSKA (reference sequence). Trimming pared 5 bases from V and 4 bases from J, leaving 19 bases between. The CDR3 is CSAASRGDWSDTQYF. The CDR3 region has the DNA TGCAGTGCTGCTTCCAGGGGAGATTGGTCAGATACGCAGTATTTT.

The rearrangement joins TRBV7-9 to TRBJ1-3; no firm D call. Germline V gene lookup returns CDR1 SEHNR and CDR2 FQNEAQ (reference sequence). CDR3 size: 15 residues. Trimming took 1 base from V and 0 from J, leaving 7 bases between them. The CDR3 region has the DNA TGTGCCAGCAGCTTAGTTTGGCGCTCTGGAAACACCATATATTTT. Its translation: CASSLVWRSGNTIYF.

This chain uses TRBV6-5 with TRBJ2-3, with TRBD2 identical over 8 bases. Germline CDR1 and CDR2: MNHEY and SVGAGI. V lost 11 bases to trimming and J lost 5 bases; unmatched junction nucleotides: 12. The CDR3 length is 14 residues. The CDR3 coding sequence is TGTGCCTCTGCCGGGGGGGCGGGTGAAGATACGCAGTATTTT. Translated, it gives CASAGGAGEDTQYF.

The chain links TRBV7-6 to TRBJ2-5; D gene ambiguous. Per the germline V gene, CDR1 is SGHVS and CDR2 is FNYEAQ. With 3 bases removed from V and 5 bases from J, the gap between germline ends came to 10 bases. The CDR3 sequence is 13 residues long. The CDR3, as DNA: TGTGCCAGCAGCTTTGGTCATGGTGAGACCCAGTACTTC. Its translation: CASSFGHGETQYF.

This chain links TRBV30 with TRBJ2-3, with 7 positions matching TRBD2. From germline, CDR1 is GTSNPN and CDR2 SVGIG (reference sequence). Trimming at V came to 0 bases and at J to 3 bases, leaving 9 bases not matched to a gene. The CDR3 totals 16 residues. CDR3 sequence (DNA): TGTGCCTGGAGTGTCTGGTCGGGGGGAAAGACAGATACGCAGTATTTT. Translating gives CAWSVWSGGKTDTQYF.

This clonotype was seen at least ten times. The rearrangement links TRBV2 to TRBJ2-3, with D uncertain. Germline CDR1 reads SNHLY; CDR2 reads FYNNEI. Trimming left V 6 bases short and J 3 bases short, with 7 bases between. The CDR3 is 12 amino acids. DNA of the CDR3: TGTGCCAGCAGGGAAAGGACAGATACGCAGTATTTT. This codes for CASRERTDTQYF.